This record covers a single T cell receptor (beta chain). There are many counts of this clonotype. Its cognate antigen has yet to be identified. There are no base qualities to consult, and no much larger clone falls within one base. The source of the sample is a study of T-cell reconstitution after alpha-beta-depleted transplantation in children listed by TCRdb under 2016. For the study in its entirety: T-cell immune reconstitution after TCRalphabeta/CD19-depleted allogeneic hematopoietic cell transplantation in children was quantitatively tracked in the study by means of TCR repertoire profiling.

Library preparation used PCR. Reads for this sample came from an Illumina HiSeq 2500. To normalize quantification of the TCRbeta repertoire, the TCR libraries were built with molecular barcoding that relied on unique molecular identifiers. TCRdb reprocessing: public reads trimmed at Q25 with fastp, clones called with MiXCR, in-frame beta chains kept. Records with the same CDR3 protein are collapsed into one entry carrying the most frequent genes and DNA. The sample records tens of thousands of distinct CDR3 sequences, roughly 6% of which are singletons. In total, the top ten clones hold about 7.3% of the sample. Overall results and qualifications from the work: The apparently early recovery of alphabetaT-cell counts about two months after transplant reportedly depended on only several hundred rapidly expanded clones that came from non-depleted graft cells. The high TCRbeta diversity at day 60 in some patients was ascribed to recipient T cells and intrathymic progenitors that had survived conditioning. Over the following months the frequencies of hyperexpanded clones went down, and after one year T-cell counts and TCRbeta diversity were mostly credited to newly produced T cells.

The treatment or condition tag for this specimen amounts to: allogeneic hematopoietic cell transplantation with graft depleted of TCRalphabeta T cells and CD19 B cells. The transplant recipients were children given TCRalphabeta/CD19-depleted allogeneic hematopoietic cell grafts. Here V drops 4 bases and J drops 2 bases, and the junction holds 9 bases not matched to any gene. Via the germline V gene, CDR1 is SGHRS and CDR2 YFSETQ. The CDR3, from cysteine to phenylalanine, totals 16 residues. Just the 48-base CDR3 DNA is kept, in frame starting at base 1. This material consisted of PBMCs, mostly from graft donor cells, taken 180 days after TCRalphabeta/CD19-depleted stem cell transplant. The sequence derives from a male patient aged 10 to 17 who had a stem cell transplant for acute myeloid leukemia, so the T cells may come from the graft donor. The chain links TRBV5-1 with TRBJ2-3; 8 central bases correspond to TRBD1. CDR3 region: CASSHQGADITDTQYF. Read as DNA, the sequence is TGCGCCAGCAGCCATCAGGGGGCGGACATCACAGATACGCAGTATTTT.